One and the same sample provided the 32 T cell receptor beta chains below, sequenced in a study of T cell changes during pregnancy in multiple sclerosis. Sequencing used immunoSEQ multiplex PCR; TCRdb keeps in-frame clones, though not all of them. The table lists roughly 75,000 clones, approximately 92% of them singletons. The sample consisted of peripheral blood, taken in the third trimester of pregnancy. These TCRs come from a female donor in good health, enrolled as a control in a pregnancy study.

The chain has TRBV29-1 and TRBJ2-7, with D possibly matching TRBD1 (6 bases). This CDR3 has 14 residues. The V and J ends lost 4 bases and 3 bases respectively, with 16 bases between them. Germline V CDR1 and CDR2: SQVTM, ANQGSEA. CDR3 sequence: CSVGGRGPYYEQYF. The CDR3 DNA sequence: TGCAGCGTTGGGGGCAGGGGCCCCTACTACGAGCAGTACTTC.

The chain couples TRBV5-6 to TRBJ2-1; TRBD1 might be the D (5 bases). V lost 5 bases and J 4 bases, leaving 13 bases between the germline ends. Germline V gene sequence: CDR1 SGHDT, CDR2 YYEEEE. The CDR3 spans 14 residues. The CDR3 nucleotides read TGTGCCAGCAGAGAGGAAGGGGATTACAATGAGCAGTTCTTC. Protein: CASREEGDYNEQFF.

The chain employs TRBV4-1 and TRBJ1-3, with TRBD1 matching 8 bases. V trimming: 3 bases; J trimming: 4 bases; junction bases outside the gene matches: 14. The CDR3 is made up of 18 amino acids. Germline V gene data show CDR1 as MGHRA and CDR2 as YSYEKL. The CDR3 protein is CASSQTPGQASGGNTIYF. The CDR3 DNA reads TGCGCCAGCAGCCAGACACCGGGACAGGCCTCGGGAGGAAACACCATATATTTT.

The CDR3 DNA is TGTGCCTGGAGCCGAGGGCATGGAGAGACCCAGTACTTC. Protein: CAWSRGHGETQYF. The chain uses TRBV30 and TRBJ2-5; maybe TRBD2 (5 bases). This CDR3 region has 13 residues. Germline CDR1 reads GTSNPN; CDR2 reads SVGIG (reference sequence). The V end was cut by 3 bases, the J end by 4 bases, with 12 bases between.

The genes are TRBV4-3 and TRBJ2-6; D call uncertain. This CDR3 spans 15 amino acids. The germline V gene has CDR1 LGHNA and CDR2 YSLEER. The germline V and J ends were trimmed by 0 bases and 0 bases, with 3 bases remaining between them. The DNA of the CDR3 is TGCGCCAGCAGCCAAGACGGCTCTGGGGCCAACGTCCTGACTTTC. Its translation is CASSQDGSGANVLTF.

The chain combines TRBV5-6 with TRBJ2-7; 9 nucleotides line up with TRBD2. Germline-derived CDR1 and CDR2 are SGHDT and YYEEEE. The CDR3 runs 14 residues. V dropped 0 bases and J dropped 9; count of bases not matched to a gene: 7. The CDR3 nucleotides read TGTGCCAGCAGCTTGGTGGCTAGCGGGGCCACGCAGTACTTC. This sequence encodes CASSLVASGATQYF. Full variable domain (outside the CDR3, taken from reference TRBV5-6 and TRBJ2-7): DAGVTQSPTHLIKTRGQQVTLRCSPKSGHDTVSWYQQALGQGPQFIFQYYEEEERQRGNFPDRFSGHQFPNYSSELNVNALLLGDSALYLCASSLVASGATQYFGPGTRLTVT.

The chain employs TRBV4-2 and TRBJ1-1; D not certain. The CDR3 consists of 14 residues. V gave up 0 bases and J gave up 1 base, with 6 bases separating them. Germline lookup yields CDR1 LGHNA and CDR2 YNFKEQ. CDR3: CASSQEEGNTEAFF. DNA for the CDR3: TGTGCCAGCAGCCAAGAGGAGGGGAACACTGAAGCTTTCTTT.

V and J are TRBV4-1 and TRBJ2-2; D uncertain. Germline V CDR1 and CDR2: MGHRA, YSYEKL. This CDR3 region has 15 residues. The V end lost 0 bases, the J end lost 5 bases, and 10 bases lay between the germline ends. The CDR3 nucleotides read TGCGCCAGCAGCCAAGATTGGAGTCAAACCGGGGAGCTGTTTTTT. Protein: CASSQDWSQTGELFF.

This chain links TRBV27 with TRBJ2-7; D possibly corresponds to TRBD1 (5 bases). The germline V and J ends were trimmed by 5 bases and 2 bases, with 13 bases remaining between them. Germline CDR1 MNHEY, CDR2 SMNVEV (reference sequence). CDR3 length: 14 residues. This CDR3 reads CASSGNGQTYEQYF. The CDR3 DNA reads as TGTGCCAGCAGTGGTAACGGACAAACCTACGAGCAGTACTTC.

This clone was counted only a few times. This rearrangement joins TRBV7-8 to TRBJ2-7, with D tentatively TRBD2 (5 bases). With 5 bases removed from V and 3 bases from J, the gap between germline ends came to 14 bases. Germline CDR1 is SGHVS and CDR2 is FQNEAQ. This CDR3 has 14 residues. The CDR3 DNA is TGTGCCAGCAGCCCGGCAGGAGGAGGCTACGAGCAGTACTTC. Protein: CASSPAGGGYEQYF.

The chain combines TRBV6-1 with TRBJ1-1; 7 bases match TRBD1. Trimming removed 7 bases from V and 2 bases from J; junction bases left unmatched: 10. Germline V gene sequence: CDR1 MNHNS, CDR2 SASEGT. The CDR3 totals 15 residues. CDR3 DNA: TGTGCCAGCAAGGGGGCAGGCGAAGGAAACACTGAAGCTTTCTTT. Translating gives CASKGAGEGNTEAFF.

The genes are TRBV4-1 and TRBJ2-1, with 13 bases aligning to TRBD2. CDR3 size: 18 residues. Germline CDR1 MGHRA, CDR2 YSYEKL. J lost 8 bases, V lost 2 bases, and 12 bases had no gene match. The CDR3 DNA reads as TGCGCCAGCAGCCAACAACACGGACTAGCGGGGGCTTATGATGAGCAGTTCTTC. Translation: CASSQQHGLAGAYDEQFF.

The chain uses TRBV15 and TRBJ2-1, with 10 positions matching TRBD1. CDR3 length: 16 residues. Germline values: CDR1 LNHNV, CDR2 YYDKDF (reference sequence). The J segment lost 9 bases and the V segment lost 0 bases, leaving 8 bases of the junction unmatched. CDR3 DNA: TGTGCCACCAGCAGAGAACCCGGGACAGGGGCGGTTGAGCAGTTCTTC. This sequence encodes CATSREPGTGAVEQFF.

V gene TRBV18 combines with J gene TRBJ2-2; the match to TRBD1 covers 7 bases. Germline V gives CDR1 KGHSH, CDR2 LQKENI. J was trimmed by 2 bases and V by 2 bases; bases with no gene match: 5. CDR3 length: 16 residues. The CDR3 coding sequence is TGTGCCAGCTCACCAAGGCAGGGGGTTAACACCGGGGAGCTGTTTTTT. As protein: CASSPRQGVNTGELFF.

CDR3 region: CASSQGEFRIRDSYEQYF. CDR3 coding DNA: TGCGCCAGCAGCCAAGGCGAATTCCGAATCCGGGACAGCTACGAGCAGTACTTC. The chain uses TRBV4-1 and TRBJ2-7, with 7 nucleotides matching TRBD1. The CDR3 runs 18 residues. Germline V lookup: CDR1 MGHRA, CDR2 YSYEKL. The trim removed 1 base at V and 3 bases at J, leaving 15 bases unmatched.

This clone was recorded a few times. The chain employs TRBV9 and TRBJ2-1; a weak D match, TRBD2 (6 bases). V was clipped by 5 bases and J by 9 bases, with 6 bases between them. This CDR3 is built from 10 residues. Germline CDR1 is SGDLS and CDR2 is YYNGEE. This chain's CDR3 is CASRGGEQFF. CDR3 nucleotides: TGTGCCAGCAGGGGGGGTGAGCAGTTCTTC.

The genes are TRBV7-2 and TRBJ2-2, with TRBD2 identical over 13 bases. The CDR3 extends over 17 amino acids. Germline V gives CDR1 SGHTA, CDR2 FQGNSA. J gave up 4 bases and V 5 bases, and 7 bases lay outside the gene matches. The CDR3 region has the DNA TGTGCCAGCAGCCGAAGGACTAGCGGGAGTGTCACCGGGGAGCTGTTTTTT. This sequence encodes CASSRRTSGSVTGELFF.

The genes are TRBV10-3 and TRBJ2-7, with 14 bases lining up with TRBD2. Germline V CDR1 and CDR2: ENHRY, SYGVKD. V lost 6 bases and J lost 0; bases outside the gene matches: 4. The CDR3 loop spans 16 amino acids. In DNA form, the CDR3 reads TGTGCCATCAGCGGGACTAGCGGGGGCCGCTCCTACGAGCAGTACTTC. It yields the protein CAISGTSGGRSYEQYF.

The chain couples TRBV18 to TRBJ2-3, with 7 bases that match TRBD1. With V trimmed by 0 bases and J by 4 bases, 7 bases remained unmatched. The CDR3 loop spans 16 amino acids. Germline V CDR1 and CDR2: KGHSH, LQKENI. CDR3 in DNA: TGTGCCAGCTCACCACCCCGGGACAGATCTGCAGATACGCAGTATTTT. This sequence encodes CASSPPRDRSADTQYF.

The chain carries TRBV9 and TRBJ1-2; no firm D call. The CDR3 contains 14 residues. Looked up from germline, CDR1 is SGDLS and CDR2 is YYNGEE. Between the trimmed V and J ends, which lost 3 bases and 4 bases, there was a span of 13 bases. CDR3 DNA sequence: TGTGCCAGCAGCGATCTCGGGAAGAGCTATGGCTACACCTTC. This sequence encodes CASSDLGKSYGYTF.

The CDR3 nucleotides are TGTGCCAGCACCCCCATGGGGCTAGCGGGACTAAATGAGCAGTTCTTC. Translating it yields CASTPMGLAGLNEQFF. This chain uses TRBV7-2 with TRBJ2-1; 9 nucleotides align to TRBD2. The CDR3 sequence is 16 residues long. From germline, CDR1 is SGHTA and CDR2 FQGNSA. Trimming removed 7 bases from V and 7 bases from J; junction bases left unmatched: 14.

The rearrangement joins TRBV28 to TRBJ2-3; 9 bases are shared with TRBD2. The CDR3 runs 16 residues. V shed 3 bases and J 3 bases; nucleotides not matched to a gene: 7. Germline assignment: CDR1 MDHEN and CDR2 SYDVKM. DNA of the CDR3: TGTGCCAGCAGTTTGTCGGCGGGAGGGGGGACAGATACGCAGTATTTT. It encodes CASSLSAGGGTDTQYF.

This rearrangement joins TRBV7-3 to TRBJ1-1, with D tentatively TRBD1 (5 bases). This CDR3 contains 17 residues. Trimming shortened V by 5 bases and J by 1 base, and 20 bases separated the two germline ends. The germline CDR1 and CDR2 sequences are SGHTA and FQGTGA. CDR3: CASSLRPFDRQNTEAFF. In DNA form, the CDR3 reads TGTGCCAGCAGCCTCAGACCTTTTGACAGACAGAACACTGAAGCTTTCTTT.

On this clone itself: This sample includes further DNA sequences coding for the same CDR3. CDR3: CAIKKQGRDTEAFF. The CDR3 DNA reads TGTGCCATTAAAAAACAGGGGCGGGACACTGAAGCTTTCTTT. The V call is TRBV10-3, the J call TRBJ1-1; the match to TRBD1 covers 7 bases. The CDR3 extends over 14 amino acids. V gave up 9 bases and J gave up 3 bases; unmatched junction bases: 10. Per the germline V gene, CDR1 is ENHRY and CDR2 is SYGVKD.

This clone has a single count. The V call is TRBV29-1, the J call TRBJ1-4; 9 bases map to TRBD1. J gave up 7 bases and V 5 bases, and 8 bases lay outside the gene matches. This CDR3 is 14 amino acids long. Germline CDR1 SQVTM, CDR2 ANQGSEA. Written as DNA, the CDR3 is TGCAGCGTTCGGACACAGGACAGGGGTGAAAAACTGTTTTTT. It encodes CSVRTQDRGEKLFF.

The gene calls are TRBV4-1 and TRBJ1-3; 7 nucleotides agree with TRBD1. The CDR3 loop spans 14 amino acids. CDR1 and CDR2 from the germline V gene are MGHRA and YSYEKL. V dropped 8 bases and J dropped 0; count of bases not matched to a gene: 4. CDR3 nucleotide sequence: TGCGCCAGCCAGGGGGTTTCCTCTGGAAACACCATATATTTT. Its protein is CASQGVSSGNTIYF.

The chain couples TRBV19 to TRBJ1-2; 8 bases align to TRBD1. CDR3 size: 15 residues. With 3 bases clipped from V and 8 bases from J, the junction kept 11 bases outside the gene matches. Germline CDR1 and CDR2: LNHDA and SQIVND (reference sequence). The CDR3 region is CASSIVAGQGGGYTF. The CDR3 nucleotides read TGTGCCAGTAGTATTGTCGCAGGACAGGGAGGCGGCTACACCTTC.

V usage is TRBV7-6 and J usage is TRBJ2-2, with D hard to call. Germline V lookup: CDR1 SGHVS, CDR2 FNYEAQ. V was clipped by 7 bases and J by 0 bases, with 12 bases between them. The CDR3 covers 15 residues. In DNA, the CDR3 is TGTGCCAGCACCCCCGTCTTCGCGAACACCGGGGAGCTGTTTTTT. This encodes CASTPVFANTGELFF.

The chain carries TRBV7-3 and TRBJ2-2; no clear D. Trimming shortened V by 4 bases and J by 2 bases, and 2 bases separated the two germline ends. This CDR3 has 12 amino acids. From germline, CDR1 is SGHTA and CDR2 FQGTGA. CDR3 DNA: TGTGCCAGCAGCTCAAACACCGGGGAGCTGTTTTTT. This sequence encodes CASSSNTGELFF.

As DNA, the CDR3 is TGTGCCAGCAGCTTAGGGCTAGCGGATACCTACGAGCAGTACTTC. Its translation is CASSLGLADTYEQYF. The chain employs TRBV7-8 and TRBJ2-7; 7 bases line up with TRBD2. In germline, CDR1 is SGHVS, CDR2 FQNEAQ. Losses at the gene ends were 1 base for V and 2 bases for J; bases not matched to a gene: 5. The CDR3 extends over 15 amino acids.

The DNA of the CDR3 is TGTGCCAGCACCCGTAGTTCAGGGGGCACAGATACGCAGTATTTT. Amino acid sequence: CASTRSSGGTDTQYF. J is TRBJ2-3 and V is TRBV9, with D tentatively TRBD1 (6 bases). This CDR3 region has 15 residues. The germline V gene has CDR1 SGDLS and CDR2 YYNGEE. The ends were cut back, 6 bases at V and 1 base at J, with 15 bases in the middle.

The chain joins TRBV5-1 to TRBJ2-4; tentative D call: TRBD2 (5 bases). The germline CDR1 and CDR2 sequences are SGHRS and YFSETQ. The CDR3 is 15 residues long. V shed 0 bases and J shed 3 bases, with 10 bases lying between them. The CDR3 DNA sequence: TGCGCCAGCAGCTTGGCGGGGATGGACAAAAACATTCAGTACTTC. It codes for CASSLAGMDKNIQYF.